The clone carrying this TCR beta chain was counted only a few times. Antigen unknown. Trimming at V came to 1 base and at J to 2 bases, leaving 4 bases not matched to a gene. Germline-derived CDR1 and CDR2 are SGHNT and YYREEE (reference sequence). The CDR3 is made up of 15 amino acids. The entirety of the isolated RNA underwent reverse transcription, so expressed TCRB transcripts were sequenced. Stem cell-like memory T cell samples underwent survey-depth immunoSEQ sequencing. They averaged about 1 million reads. The protocol was immunoSEQ multiplex PCR, while the TCRdb copy is restricted to in-frame clones and leaves out a portion. The data contain roughly 50,000 clones, approximately 40% of them singletons. This entry is derived from a study of beta chain features in type 1 diabetes. Overall study results and limits: There were fewer insertions and more deletions at the VDJ junctions of type 1 diabetes patients. Shorter TCRB CDR3s, moderately but significantly so, were found in Type 1 diabetes patients in all four CD4+ subsets.

V gene TRBV5-4 combines with J gene TRBJ2-7; 9 positions agree with TRBD2. The sequencing sample was made of stem cell memory CD4+ T cells from blood. This clonotype was obtained from a man aged 30 to 39 with type 1 diabetes. CDR3 DNA sequence: TGTGCCAGCAGCTTGTTTGCGGGAGGGCCCTACGAGCAGTACTTC. Its translation is CASSLFAGGPYEQYF.